A selection of T cell receptor beta chains follows, all from one sample in a study of a mutant IDH1 vaccine in newly diagnosed glioma. The table came from immunoSEQ multiplex PCR; TCRdb's copy has only in-frame clones and leaves some out. Among 25,000 to 35,000 clones listed, roughly 82% were seen once. The source material was PBMCs, sampled from a glioma patient treated with radiotherapy, temozolomide or both. Every receptor here comes from a man between 25 and 39 years old with glioma. Both conserved end residues are part of each CDR3. The order of the fields is clone size, V gene, D gene, J gene, CDR3 DNA, CDR3 protein. The D gene is left open where the match is weak. The listing skips clone size in some rows; elsewhere it reads once, few, many or a size class.

clone_size: .; v_call: TRBV6-5; d_call: TRBD1; j_call: TRBJ1-6; cdr3_nt: TGTGCCAGCAGGACGGGACAGGGAAATTCACCCCTCCACTTT; cdr3_aa: CASRTGQGNSPLHF
clone_size: .; v_call: TRBV30; d_call: TRBD2; j_call: TRBJ2-1; cdr3_nt: TGTGCCTGGAGTGCCCCTTCAGCGGGACGCTACAATGAGCAGTTCTTC; cdr3_aa: CAWSAPSAGRYNEQFF
clone_size: .; v_call: TRBV4-3; d_call: .; j_call: TRBJ1-1; cdr3_nt: TGCGCCAGCAGCCAAGATTCACAGGGCTTCACTGAAGCTTTCTTT; cdr3_aa: CASSQDSQGFTEAFF
clone_size: .; v_call: TRBV28; d_call: TRBD1; j_call: TRBJ1-6; cdr3_nt: TGTGCCAGCAGCCAATTATACCGGGACAGGAATTCACCCCTCCACTTT; cdr3_aa: CASSQLYRDRNSPLHF
clone_size: once; v_call: TRBV10-1; d_call: TRBD1; j_call: TRBJ1-5; cdr3_nt: TGCGCCAGCAGTGCGTCCCGGGACAGGGTCTTCGGACATTTT; cdr3_aa: CASSASRDRVFGHF
clone_size: .; v_call: TRBV28; d_call: .; j_call: TRBJ2-7; cdr3_nt: TGTGCCAGCAGTTTTGGTTTCGACTACGAGCAGTACTTC; cdr3_aa: CASSFGFDYEQYF
clone_size: .; v_call: TRBV2; d_call: .; j_call: TRBJ2-7; cdr3_nt: TGTGCCAGCAGTGCAAGTCCCACTCTACCCTACGAGCAGTACTTC; cdr3_aa: CASSASPTLPYEQYF
clone_size: .; v_call: TRBV7-8; d_call: .; j_call: TRBJ2-5; cdr3_nt: TGTGCCAGCAGCTTAGGGGCAGACGAGACCCAGTACTTC; cdr3_aa: CASSLGADETQYF
clone_size: .; v_call: TRBV4-1; d_call: .; j_call: TRBJ1-4; cdr3_nt: TGCGCCAGCAGCCAAGGCGGGGGAGGGGAAGGGGAAAAACTGTTTTTT; cdr3_aa: CASSQGGGGEGEKLFF
clone_size: .; v_call: TRBV5-1; d_call: .; j_call: TRBJ2-1; cdr3_nt: TGCGCCAGCAGCGGCGGTTTAGTTACGGGATGGAATGAGCAGTTCTTC; cdr3_aa: CASSGGLVTGWNEQFF
clone_size: .; v_call: TRBV18; d_call: .; j_call: TRBJ2-2; cdr3_nt: TGTGCCAGCTCCCGGGACACATACACCGGGGAGCTGTTTTTT; cdr3_aa: CASSRDTYTGELFF
clone_size: .; v_call: TRBV6-5; d_call: .; j_call: TRBJ1-2; cdr3_nt: TGTGCCAGCAGCGGGAATGGCGAACTTCCGCAGGGCTACACCTTC; cdr3_aa: CASSGNGELPQGYTF
clone_size: .; v_call: TRBV10-3; d_call: TRBD1; j_call: TRBJ1-5; cdr3_nt: TGTGCCATCAGGACAGGGGGTTCAAATCAGCCCCAGCATTTT; cdr3_aa: CAIRTGGSNQPQHF
clone_size: .; v_call: TRBV7-9; d_call: .; j_call: TRBJ2-3; cdr3_nt: TGTGCCAGCAGCTCGGACTCTGCTAGCACAGATACGCAGTATTTT; cdr3_aa: CASSSDSASTDTQYF
clone_size: once; v_call: TRBV5-4; d_call: .; j_call: TRBJ2-2; cdr3_nt: TGTGCCAGCAGCTTGGCAACAGGAGGGACCGGGGAGCTGTTTTTT; cdr3_aa: CASSLATGGTGELFF
clone_size: .; v_call: TRBV6-5; d_call: TRBD2; j_call: TRBJ2-7; cdr3_nt: TGTGCCAGCAGGATACGACTAGCGGCCTACGAGCAGTACTTC; cdr3_aa: CASRIRLAAYEQYF
clone_size: .; v_call: TRBV7-2; d_call: TRBD1; j_call: TRBJ2-7; cdr3_nt: TGTGCCAGCAGCTCCGTGGGAGGGGGACAGGGTGCCTACGAGCAGTACTTC; cdr3_aa: CASSSVGGGQGAYEQYF
clone_size: .; v_call: TRBV11-1; d_call: .; j_call: TRBJ2-5; cdr3_nt: TGTGCCAGCAGCTTGACAGGACCAGAGACCCAGTACTTC; cdr3_aa: CASSLTGPETQYF
clone_size: .; v_call: TRBV7-2; d_call: TRBD1; j_call: TRBJ1-5; cdr3_nt: TGTGCCAGCAGCTCGGGACAGCCGACGGGCCATCAGCCCCAGCATTTT; cdr3_aa: CASSSGQPTGHQPQHF
clone_size: .; v_call: TRBV4-1; d_call: .; j_call: TRBJ2-2; cdr3_nt: TGCGCCAGCAGCCAAGGAAATGGGGAAACCGGGGAGCTGTTTTTT; cdr3_aa: CASSQGNGETGELFF
clone_size: .; v_call: TRBV19; d_call: TRBD2; j_call: TRBJ2-3; cdr3_nt: TGTGCCAGTAGTATAGCGGCAGCGGGAGGAACAGATACGCAGTATTTT; cdr3_aa: CASSIAAAGGTDTQYF
clone_size: once; v_call: TRBV7-3; d_call: .; j_call: TRBJ1-3; cdr3_nt: TGTGCCAGCAGCTTAGGGACGCCGAACTCTGGAAACACCATATATTTT; cdr3_aa: CASSLGTPNSGNTIYF
clone_size: .; v_call: TRBV29-1; d_call: .; j_call: TRBJ2-3; cdr3_nt: TGCAGCGTTGAACAGGACAGCACAGATACGCAGTATTTT; cdr3_aa: CSVEQDSTDTQYF
clone_size: .; v_call: TRBV30; d_call: .; j_call: TRBJ1-2; cdr3_nt: TGTGCCTGGAGTGAAGGGGCGGGCTATGGCTACACCTTC; cdr3_aa: CAWSEGAGYGYTF
clone_size: .; v_call: TRBV5-4; d_call: TRBD1; j_call: TRBJ1-2; cdr3_nt: TGTGCCAGCAGCTTGGGACAGGGAACGCATGGCTACACCTTC; cdr3_aa: CASSLGQGTHGYTF
clone_size: once; v_call: TRBV30; d_call: .; j_call: TRBJ1-6; cdr3_nt: TGTGCCTGGACCTTCAATAAAGTAGGCAGTTCACCCCTCCACTTT; cdr3_aa: CAWTFNKVGSSPLHF
clone_size: .; v_call: TRBV11-3; d_call: TRBD1; j_call: TRBJ2-1; cdr3_nt: TGTGCCAGCAGCCCGACTTCCCTGGACAGGGGCGGTGAGCAGTTCTTC; cdr3_aa: CASSPTSLDRGGEQFF